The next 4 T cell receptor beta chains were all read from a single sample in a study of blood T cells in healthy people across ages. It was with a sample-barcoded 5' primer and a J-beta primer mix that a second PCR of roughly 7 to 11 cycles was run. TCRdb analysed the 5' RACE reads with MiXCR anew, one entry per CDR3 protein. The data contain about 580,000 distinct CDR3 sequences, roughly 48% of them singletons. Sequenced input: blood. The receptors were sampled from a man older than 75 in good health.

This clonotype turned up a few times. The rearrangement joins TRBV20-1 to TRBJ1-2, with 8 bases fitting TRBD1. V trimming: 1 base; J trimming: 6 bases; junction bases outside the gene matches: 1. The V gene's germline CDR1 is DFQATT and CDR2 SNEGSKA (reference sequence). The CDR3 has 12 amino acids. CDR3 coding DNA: TGCAGTGCTAGAGCGACAGGGGATGGCTACACCTTC. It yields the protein CSARATGDGYTF.

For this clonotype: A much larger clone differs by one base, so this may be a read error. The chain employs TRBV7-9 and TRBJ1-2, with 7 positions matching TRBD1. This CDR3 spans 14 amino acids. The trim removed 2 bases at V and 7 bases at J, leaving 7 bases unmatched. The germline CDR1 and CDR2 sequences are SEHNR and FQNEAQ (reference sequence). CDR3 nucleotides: TGTGCCAGCAGCTTAAGGGAGGGGGCTGGTGGCTACACCTTC. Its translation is CASSLREGAGGYTF.

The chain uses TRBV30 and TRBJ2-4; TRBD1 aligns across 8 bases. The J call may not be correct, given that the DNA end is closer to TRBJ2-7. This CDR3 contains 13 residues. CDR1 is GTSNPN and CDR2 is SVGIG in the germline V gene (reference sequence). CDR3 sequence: CAWSVQGDYEQYF. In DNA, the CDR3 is TGTGCCTGGAGTGTACAGGGGGACTACGAGCAGTACTTC.

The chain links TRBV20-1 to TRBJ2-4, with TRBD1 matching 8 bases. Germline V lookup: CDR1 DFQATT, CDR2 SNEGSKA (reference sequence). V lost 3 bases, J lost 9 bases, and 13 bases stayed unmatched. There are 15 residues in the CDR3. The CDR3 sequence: CSASSGTGGAGIQYF. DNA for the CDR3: TGCAGTGCTAGCTCCGGGACAGGAGGCGCGGGCATTCAGTACTTC.